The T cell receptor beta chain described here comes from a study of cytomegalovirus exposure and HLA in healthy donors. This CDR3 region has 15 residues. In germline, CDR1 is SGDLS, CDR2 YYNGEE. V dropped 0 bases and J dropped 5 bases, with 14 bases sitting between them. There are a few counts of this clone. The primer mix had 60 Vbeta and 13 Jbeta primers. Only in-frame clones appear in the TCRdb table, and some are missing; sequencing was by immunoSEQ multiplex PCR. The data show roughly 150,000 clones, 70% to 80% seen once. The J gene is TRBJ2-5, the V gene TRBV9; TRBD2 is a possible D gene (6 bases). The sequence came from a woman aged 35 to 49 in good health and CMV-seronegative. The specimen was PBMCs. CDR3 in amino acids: CASSVAVGGVETQYF. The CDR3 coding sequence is TGTGCCAGCAGCGTAGCAGTTGGCGGGGTGGAGACCCAGTACTTC. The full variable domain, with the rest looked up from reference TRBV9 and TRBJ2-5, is DSGVTQTPKHLITATGQRVTLRCSPRSGDLSVYWYQQSLDQGLQFLIQYYNGEERAKGNILERFSAQQFPDLHSELNLSSLELGDSALYFCASSVAVGGVETQYFGPGTRLLVL.